The clone carrying this T cell receptor beta chain was counted at least ten times. Its antigen is still unknown. Time point reported: newly diagnosed GD, antithyroid drugs for less than 3 months. PBMCs provided the RNA from which the TCR library was made. Patients with Graves' disease were diagnosed by American Thyroid Association guidelines. Researchers made TCR beta libraries by using iRepertoire HTBI primers and running Arm-PCR on CDR3 regions. One entry per CDR3 protein, called by TCRdb with MiXCR from the multiplex PCR reads. The data contain over 350,000 distinct CDR3 sequences, approximately 16% of them seen just once; the ten biggest clones take up over 7%. Trimming shortened V by 3 bases and J by 3 bases, and 6 bases separated the two germline ends. Germline V gene data show CDR1 as MDHEN and CDR2 as SYDVKM. This CDR3 comprises 13 residues. This sample was taken from a study of regulatory T cells in long-lasting Graves disease.

General study results and limits: Favored gene segments in persistent disease were TRBV28, TRBJ1-2 and TRBJ2-5.

These data also formed part of another study, on T cells in Graves' hyperthyroidism and ophthalmopathy. Per that study: Stable disease denoted Graves' hyperthyroidism without ophthalmopathy progression within 18 months. Most thyroid clonotypes expanded above 0.001 appeared in blood too.

Sequenced here: peripheral blood mononuclear cells (PBMCs), sampled at new diagnosis, from a patient treated with antithyroid drugs. This sequence originates from a woman aged 40 to 50 with Graves disease. V gene TRBV28 combines with J gene TRBJ2-1; D remains ambiguous. This CDR3 reads CASSFPDYNEQFF. The CDR3 nucleotides read TGTGCCAGCAGTTTCCCAGACTACAATGAGCAGTTCTTC.